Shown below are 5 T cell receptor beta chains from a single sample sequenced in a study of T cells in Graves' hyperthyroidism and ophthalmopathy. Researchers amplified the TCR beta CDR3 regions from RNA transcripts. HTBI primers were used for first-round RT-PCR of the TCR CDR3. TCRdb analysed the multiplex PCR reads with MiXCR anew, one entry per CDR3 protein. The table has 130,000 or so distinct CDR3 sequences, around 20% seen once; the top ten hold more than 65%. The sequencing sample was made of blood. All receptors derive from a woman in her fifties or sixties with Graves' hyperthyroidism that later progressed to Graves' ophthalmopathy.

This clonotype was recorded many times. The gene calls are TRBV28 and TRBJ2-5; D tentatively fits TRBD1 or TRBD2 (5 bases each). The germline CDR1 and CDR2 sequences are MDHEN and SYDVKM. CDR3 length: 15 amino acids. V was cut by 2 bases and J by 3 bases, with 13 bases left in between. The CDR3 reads CASSLEGRRKETQYF. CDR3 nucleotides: TGTGCCAGCAGTTTAGAGGGGAGAAGGAAAGAGACCCAGTACTTC.

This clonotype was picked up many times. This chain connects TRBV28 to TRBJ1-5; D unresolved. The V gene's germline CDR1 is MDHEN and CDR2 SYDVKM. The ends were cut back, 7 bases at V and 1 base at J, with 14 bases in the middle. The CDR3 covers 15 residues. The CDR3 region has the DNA TGTGCCAGCAAATCGGGGTGGGAGAGCAATCAGCCCCAGCATTTT. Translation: CASKSGWESNQPQHF.

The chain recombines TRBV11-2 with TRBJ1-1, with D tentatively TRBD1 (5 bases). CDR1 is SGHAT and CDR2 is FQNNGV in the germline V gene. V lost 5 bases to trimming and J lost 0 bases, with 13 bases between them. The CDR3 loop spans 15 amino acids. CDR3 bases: TGTGCCAGCAGCCGGGGGAGGGCGATGAACACTGAAGCTTTCTTT. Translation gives CASSRGRAMNTEAFF. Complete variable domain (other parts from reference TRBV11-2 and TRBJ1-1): EAGVAQSPRYKIIEKRQSVAFWCNPISGHATLYWYQQILGQGPKLLIQFQNNGVVDDSQLPKDRFSAERLKGVDSTLKIQPAKLEDSAVYLCASSRGRAMNTEAFFGQGTRLTVV.

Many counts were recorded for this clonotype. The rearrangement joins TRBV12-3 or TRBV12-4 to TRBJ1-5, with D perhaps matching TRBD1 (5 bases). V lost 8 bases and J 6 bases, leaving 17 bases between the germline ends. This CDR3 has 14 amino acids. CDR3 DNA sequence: TGTGCCAGCTGCCAGGGTGAAAGTTTTCAGCCCCAGCATTTT. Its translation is CASCQGESFQPQHF.

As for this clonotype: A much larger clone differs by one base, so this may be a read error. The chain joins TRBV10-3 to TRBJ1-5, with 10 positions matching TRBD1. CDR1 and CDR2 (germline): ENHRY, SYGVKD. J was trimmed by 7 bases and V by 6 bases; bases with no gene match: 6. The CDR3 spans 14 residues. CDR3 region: CAISPGQGRQPQHF. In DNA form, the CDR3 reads TGTGCCATCAGCCCGGGACAGGGGAGACAGCCCCAGCATTTT.